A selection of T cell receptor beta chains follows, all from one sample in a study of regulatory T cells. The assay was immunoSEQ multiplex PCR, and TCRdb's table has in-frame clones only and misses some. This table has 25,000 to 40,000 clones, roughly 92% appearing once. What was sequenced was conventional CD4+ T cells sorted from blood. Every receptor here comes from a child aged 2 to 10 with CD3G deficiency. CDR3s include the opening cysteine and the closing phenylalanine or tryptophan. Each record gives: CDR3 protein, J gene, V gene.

CDR3aa: CASSLGPQGEQYF
j_gene: TRBJ2-7
v_gene: TRBV5-1

CDR3aa: CASSSVAGGQTGELFF
j_gene: TRBJ2-2
v_gene: TRBV28

CDR3aa: CASRGRTKTEAFF
j_gene: TRBJ1-1
v_gene: TRBV10-2

CDR3aa: CASSSGPPLNTEAFF
j_gene: TRBJ1-1
v_gene: TRBV5-1

CDR3aa: CASSESTGGTNEKLFF
j_gene: TRBJ1-4
v_gene: TRBV6-1

CDR3aa: CASTPGPTYEQYF
j_gene: TRBJ2-7
v_gene: TRBV6-1

CDR3aa: CASSAPQPHEQFF
j_gene: TRBJ2-1
v_gene: TRBV6-5

CDR3aa: CASSSTTPGQGGVREQYF
j_gene: TRBJ2-7
v_gene: TRBV7-8

CDR3aa: CASRSALPPTFF
j_gene: TRBJ1-1
v_gene: TRBV28

CDR3aa: CASSLGLAVYNEQFF
j_gene: TRBJ2-1
v_gene: TRBV5-1

CDR3aa: CASSETGSYEQYF
j_gene: TRBJ2-7
v_gene: TRBV6-1

CDR3aa: CASSGQGARGDTQYF
j_gene: TRBJ2-3
v_gene: TRBV11-3

CDR3aa: CSVPRAETQYF
j_gene: TRBJ2-5
v_gene: TRBV20-1

CDR3aa: CASTPEMGNHEQYF
j_gene: TRBJ2-7
v_gene: TRBV28

CDR3aa: CASSESSGRQLNYGYTF
j_gene: TRBJ1-2
v_gene: TRBV10-1

CDR3aa: CASSLGGSLMNEQFF
j_gene: TRBJ2-1
v_gene: TRBV11-3

CDR3aa: CASSPTPSGTQYF
j_gene: TRBJ2-3
v_gene: TRBV27

CDR3aa: CASRNPSSYEQYF
j_gene: TRBJ2-7
v_gene: TRBV6-1

CDR3aa: CASSPLVAGELFF
j_gene: TRBJ2-2
v_gene: TRBV19

CDR3aa: CASRPGLSNTGELFF
j_gene: TRBJ2-2
v_gene: TRBV5-1